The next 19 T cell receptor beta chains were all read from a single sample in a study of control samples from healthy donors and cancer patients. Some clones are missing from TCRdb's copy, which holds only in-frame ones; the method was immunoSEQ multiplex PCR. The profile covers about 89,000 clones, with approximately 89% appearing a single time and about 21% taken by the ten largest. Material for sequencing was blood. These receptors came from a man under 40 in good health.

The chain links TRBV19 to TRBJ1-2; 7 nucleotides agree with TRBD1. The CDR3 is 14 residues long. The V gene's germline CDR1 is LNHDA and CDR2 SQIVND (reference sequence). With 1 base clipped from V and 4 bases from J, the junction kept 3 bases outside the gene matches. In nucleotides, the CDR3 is TGTGCCAGTAGTATAGGAGGGGGCGGCTATGGCTACACCTTC. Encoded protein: CASSIGGGGYGYTF.

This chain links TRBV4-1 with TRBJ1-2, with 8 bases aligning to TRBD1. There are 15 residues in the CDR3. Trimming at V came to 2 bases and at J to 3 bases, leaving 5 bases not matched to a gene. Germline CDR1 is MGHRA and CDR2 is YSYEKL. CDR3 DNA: TGCGCCAGCAGCCAAAGGGGACAGGAACACTATGGCTACACCTTC. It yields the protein CASSQRGQEHYGYTF.

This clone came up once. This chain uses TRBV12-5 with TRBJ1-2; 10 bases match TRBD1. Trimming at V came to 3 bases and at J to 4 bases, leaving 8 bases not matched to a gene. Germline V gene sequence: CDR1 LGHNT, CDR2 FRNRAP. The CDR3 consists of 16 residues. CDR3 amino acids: CASGFALGQGVYGYTF. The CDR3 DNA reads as TGTGCTAGTGGTTTTGCTCTCGGACAGGGGGTCTATGGCTACACCTTC.

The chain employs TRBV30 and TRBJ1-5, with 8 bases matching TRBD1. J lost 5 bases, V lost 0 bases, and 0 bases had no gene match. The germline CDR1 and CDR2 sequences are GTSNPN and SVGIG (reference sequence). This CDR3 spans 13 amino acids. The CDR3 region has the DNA TGTGCCTGGAGTGTACAGGGGGATCAGCCCCAGCATTTT. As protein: CAWSVQGDQPQHF.

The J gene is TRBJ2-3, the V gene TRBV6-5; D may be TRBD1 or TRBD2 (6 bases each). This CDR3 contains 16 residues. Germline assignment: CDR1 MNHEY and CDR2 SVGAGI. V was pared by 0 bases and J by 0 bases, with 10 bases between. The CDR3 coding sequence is TGTGCCAGCAGTTACTCGGGGGGCCAGAGCACAGATACGCAGTATTTT. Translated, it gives CASSYSGGQSTDTQYF.

The DNA of the CDR3 is TGTGCCAGCAGACCCCGGCGGGGAACTACCACAGATACGCAGTATTTT. Translation: CASRPRRGTTTDTQYF. V usage is TRBV7-2 and J usage is TRBJ2-3; tentatively, D is TRBD2 (6 bases). Germline V CDR1 and CDR2: SGHTA, FQGNSA. Deletions cut 6 bases from V and 2 bases from J, with 18 bases between. The CDR3 is 16 amino acids.

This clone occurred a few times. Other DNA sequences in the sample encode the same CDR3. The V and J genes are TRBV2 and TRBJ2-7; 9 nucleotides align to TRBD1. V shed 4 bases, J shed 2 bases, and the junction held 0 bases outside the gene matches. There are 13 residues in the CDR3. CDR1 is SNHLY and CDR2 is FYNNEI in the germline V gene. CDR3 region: CASSGDRAYEQYF. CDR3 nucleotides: TGTGCCAGCAGTGGGGACAGGGCCTACGAGCAGTACTTC.

The CDR3 spells CASSLRENTEAFF. The DNA of the CDR3 is TGTGCCAGCAGCTTACGGGAGAACACTGAAGCTTTCTTT. The V and J genes are TRBV7-9 and TRBJ1-1; D uncertain. CDR3 length: 13 amino acids. Trimming cost V 2 bases and J 1 base, with 5 bases left between them. Looked up from germline, CDR1 is SEHNR and CDR2 is FQNEAQ (reference sequence). Supplemented by reference TRBV7-9 and TRBJ1-1, the full variable domain reads DTGVSQNPRHKITKRGQNVTFRCDPISEHNRLYWYRQTLGQGPEFLTYFQNEAQLEKSRLLSDRFSAERPKGSFSTLEIQRTEQGDSAMYLCASSLRENTEAFFGQGTRLTVV.

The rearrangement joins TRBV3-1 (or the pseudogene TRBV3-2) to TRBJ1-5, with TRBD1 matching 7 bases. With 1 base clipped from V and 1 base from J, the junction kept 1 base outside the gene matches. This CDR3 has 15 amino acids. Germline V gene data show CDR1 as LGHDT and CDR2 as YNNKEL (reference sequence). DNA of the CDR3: TGTGCCAGCAGCCAAGCGACAGGGAGCAATCAGCCCCAGCATTTT. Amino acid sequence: CASSQATGSNQPQHF.

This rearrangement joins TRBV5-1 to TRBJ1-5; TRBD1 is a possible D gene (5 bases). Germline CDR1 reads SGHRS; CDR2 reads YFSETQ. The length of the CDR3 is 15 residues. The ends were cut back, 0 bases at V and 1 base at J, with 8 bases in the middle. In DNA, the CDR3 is TGCGCCAGCAGCTTGGAGGGGAGGAGCAATCAGCCCCAGCATTTT. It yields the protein CASSLEGRSNQPQHF.

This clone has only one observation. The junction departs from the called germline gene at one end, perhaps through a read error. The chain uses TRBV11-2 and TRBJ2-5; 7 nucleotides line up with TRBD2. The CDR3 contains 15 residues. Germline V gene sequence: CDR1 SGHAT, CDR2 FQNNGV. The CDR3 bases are TGTGCCAGCAGCTTAGTCGGGACTGATGGGGGGGAATGGGACTTC. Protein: CASSLVGTDGGEWDF.

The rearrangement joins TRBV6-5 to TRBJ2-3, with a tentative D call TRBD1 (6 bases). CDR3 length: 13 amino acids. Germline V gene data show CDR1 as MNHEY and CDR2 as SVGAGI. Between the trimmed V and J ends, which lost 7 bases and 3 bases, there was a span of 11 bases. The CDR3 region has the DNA TGTGCCAGCACAGGACAGCTGACAGATACGCAGTATTTT. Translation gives CASTGQLTDTQYF.

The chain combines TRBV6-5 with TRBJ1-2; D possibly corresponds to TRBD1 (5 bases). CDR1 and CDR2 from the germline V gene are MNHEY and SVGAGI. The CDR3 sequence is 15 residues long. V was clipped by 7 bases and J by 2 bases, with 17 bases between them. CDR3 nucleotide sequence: TGTGCCAGCACTATGGGGGGGATCGGAAACTATGGCTACACCTTC. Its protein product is CASTMGGIGNYGYTF.

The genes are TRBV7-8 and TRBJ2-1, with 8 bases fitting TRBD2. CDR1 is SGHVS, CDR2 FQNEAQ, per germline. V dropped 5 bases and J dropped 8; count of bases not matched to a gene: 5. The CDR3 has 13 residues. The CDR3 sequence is CASSLGGADEQFF. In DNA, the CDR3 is TGTGCCAGCAGCCTCGGGGGGGCCGATGAGCAGTTCTTC.

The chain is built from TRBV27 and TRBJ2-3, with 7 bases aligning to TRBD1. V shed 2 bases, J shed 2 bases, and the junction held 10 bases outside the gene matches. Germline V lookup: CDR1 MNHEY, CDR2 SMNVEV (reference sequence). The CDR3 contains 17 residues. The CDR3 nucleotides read TGTGCCAGCAGTTTACGCTCAAGTGGGACAGTCACAGATACGCAGTATTTT. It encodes CASSLRSSGTVTDTQYF.

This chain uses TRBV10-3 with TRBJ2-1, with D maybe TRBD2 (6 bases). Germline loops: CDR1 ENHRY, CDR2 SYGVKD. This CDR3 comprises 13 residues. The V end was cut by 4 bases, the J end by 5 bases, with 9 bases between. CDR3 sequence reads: CAISVAVNNEQFF. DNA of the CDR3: TGTGCCATCAGTGTAGCGGTGAACAATGAGCAGTTCTTC.

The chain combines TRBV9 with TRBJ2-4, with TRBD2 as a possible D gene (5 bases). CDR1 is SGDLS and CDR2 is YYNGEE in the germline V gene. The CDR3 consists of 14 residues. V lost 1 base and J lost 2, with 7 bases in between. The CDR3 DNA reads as TGTGCCAGCAGCGTATCGGGAACCAAAAACATTCAGTACTTC. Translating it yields CASSVSGTKNIQYF.

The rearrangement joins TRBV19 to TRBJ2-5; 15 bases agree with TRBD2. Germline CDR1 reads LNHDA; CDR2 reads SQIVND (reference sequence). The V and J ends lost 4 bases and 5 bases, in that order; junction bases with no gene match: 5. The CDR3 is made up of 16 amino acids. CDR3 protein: CASSKGLAGGRETQYF. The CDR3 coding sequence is TGTGCCAGTAGTAAGGGACTAGCGGGGGGTAGGGAGACCCAGTACTTC.

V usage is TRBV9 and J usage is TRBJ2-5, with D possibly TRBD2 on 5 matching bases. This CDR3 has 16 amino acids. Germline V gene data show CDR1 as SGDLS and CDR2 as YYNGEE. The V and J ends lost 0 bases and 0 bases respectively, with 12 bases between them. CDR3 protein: CASSVEGEGYQETQYF. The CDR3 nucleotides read TGTGCCAGCAGCGTAGAGGGAGAAGGGTACCAAGAGACCCAGTACTTC.